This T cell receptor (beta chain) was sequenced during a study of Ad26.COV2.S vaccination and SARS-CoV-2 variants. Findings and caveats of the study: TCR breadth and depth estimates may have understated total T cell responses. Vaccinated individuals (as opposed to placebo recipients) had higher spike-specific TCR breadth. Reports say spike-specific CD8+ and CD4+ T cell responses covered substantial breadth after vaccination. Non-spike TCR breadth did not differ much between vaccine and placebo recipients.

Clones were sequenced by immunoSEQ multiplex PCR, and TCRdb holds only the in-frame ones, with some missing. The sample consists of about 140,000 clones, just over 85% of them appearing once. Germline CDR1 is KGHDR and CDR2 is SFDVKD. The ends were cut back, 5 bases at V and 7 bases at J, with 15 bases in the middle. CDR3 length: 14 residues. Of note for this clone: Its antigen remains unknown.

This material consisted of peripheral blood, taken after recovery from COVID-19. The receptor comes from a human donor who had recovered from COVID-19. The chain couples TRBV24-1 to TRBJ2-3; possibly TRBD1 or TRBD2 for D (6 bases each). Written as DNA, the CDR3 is TGTGCCACCAGTGTGGGGGGCCAAAGTAATACGCAGTATTTT. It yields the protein CATSVGGQSNTQYF.